This record concerns one T cell receptor beta chain sequence. Its antigen is currently unknown. These data originate in a study of cytomegalovirus exposure and HLA in healthy donors. This CDR3 is built from 16 residues. Deletions cut 4 bases from V and 5 bases from J, with 19 bases between. General study results and limits: What a later analysis reportedly showed was that an Asian-associated ancestry cluster had fewer N-insertions than the approximately 670-donor mean. Later analysis showed TCR association rates varying by HLA locus, highest for DRB1 and lowest for HLA-C. Indistinguishable V segments, including TRBV6-2 and TRBV6-3, were excluded.

PCR involved 60 Vbeta and 13 Jbeta primers. The assay was immunoSEQ multiplex PCR, and TCRdb's table has in-frame clones only and misses some. The sample consists of about 140,000 clones, approximately 57% of them appearing once. This receptor was identified in a male donor in good health and CMV-seronegative. The rearrangement joins TRBV5-3 to TRBJ1-5; the D is unclear. TRBV5-3 is assigned to the ORF class and has an uncertain function. Sequenced input: PBMCs. DNA of the CDR3: TGTGCCAGAAGCCCTTTGTGGGCCCAGTATCATCAGCCCCAGCATTTT. This sequence encodes CARSPLWAQYHQPQHF.